These T cell receptor beta chains were read from a single sample in a study of blood T cell repertoires in COVID-19. The repertoire was sequenced with immunoSEQ multiplex PCR; TCRdb's copy has only in-frame clones and lacks some. The repertoire holds more than 95,000 clones, about 88% seen once, with approximately 1.2% in the top ten. Sequencing was carried out using peripheral blood. Receptors originate from a woman older than 75 with acute or convalescent COVID-19. The CDR3 runs from the conserved cysteine through the conserved F or W. Fields, in order: V gene, J gene, D gene, clone size, CDR3 protein, CDR3 DNA. A D gene is named only where the DNA matches it firmly. Some rows mark clone size as missing; the rest say once, few, many or name a class of expanded clone.

V: TRBV28
J: TRBJ1-5
D: TRBD1
size: .
CDR3: CASSRGQGTGQPQHF
DNA: TGTGCCAGCAGCCGAGGACAGGGGACAGGTCAGCCCCAGCATTTT

V: TRBV5-4
J: TRBJ2-7
D: TRBD1
size: .
CDR3: CASSLDTGGYEQYF
DNA: TGTGCCAGCAGCTTAGATACAGGGGGGTACGAGCAGTACTTC

V: TRBV7-2
J: TRBJ1-4
D: .
size: .
CDR3: CASSSGRGRSNEKLFF
DNA: TGTGCCAGCAGCTCGGGTCGAGGTCGTTCTAATGAAAAACTGTTTTTT

V: TRBV7-9
J: TRBJ2-5
D: .
size: .
CDR3: CASSSQWETQYF
DNA: TGTGCCAGCAGCTCTCAGTGGGAGACCCAGTACTTC

V: TRBV10-3
J: TRBJ1-5
D: .
size: .
CDR3: CAISENFESQHF
DNA: TGTGCCATCAGTGAGAACTTTGAGTCCCAGCATTTT

V: TRBV2
J: TRBJ1-2
D: .
size: .
CDR3: CASTTRQDSSYGYTF
DNA: TGTGCCAGCACTACCCGACAGGACTCTTCATATGGCTACACCTTC

V: TRBV18
J: TRBJ1-1
D: .
size: .
CDR3: CASSPSVDTEAFF
DNA: TGTGCCAGCTCACCATCGGTGGACACTGAAGCTTTCTTT

V: TRBV3-1/TRBV3-2
J: TRBJ2-5
D: .
size: .
CDR3: CASSQDPPGTGPTQYF
DNA: TGTGCCAGCAGCCAAGATCCGCCCGGGACTGGGCCAACCCAGTACTTC

V: TRBV19
J: TRBJ1-6
D: TRBD1
size: .
CDR3: CASSIVRTGSYNSPLHF
DNA: TGTGCCAGTAGTATAGTCCGGACAGGGAGCTATAATTCACCCCTCCACTTT

V: TRBV19
J: TRBJ2-5
D: TRBD2
size: .
CDR3: CASSLFGGIQETQYF
DNA: TGTGCCAGTAGCTTATTCGGGGGGATTCAAGAGACCCAGTACTTC

V: TRBV4-2
J: TRBJ2-7
D: TRBD2
size: .
CDR3: CASSQAHGIGLAGAYEQYF
DNA: TGTGCCAGCAGCCAAGCCCACGGCATAGGACTAGCGGGAGCTTACGAGCAGTACTTC

V: TRBV24-1
J: TRBJ1-5
D: TRBD1
size: .
CDR3: CATKQGGSNQPQHF
DNA: TGTGCCACTAAACAGGGGGGAAGCAATCAGCCCCAGCATTTT

V: TRBV7-9
J: TRBJ1-3
D: .
size: .
CDR3: CASSAQTGNTIYF
DNA: TGTGCCAGCAGCGCGCAGACAGGAAACACCATATATTTT

V: TRBV4-1
J: TRBJ1-1
D: TRBD1
size: .
CDR3: CASSQAGTGGSAFF
DNA: TGCGCCAGCAGCCAAGCTGGGACAGGGGGCTCGGCTTTCTTT

V: TRBV7-9
J: TRBJ2-5
D: .
size: few
CDR3: CASSTQRVSRETQYF
DNA: TGTGCCAGCAGCACACAGAGAGTATCCAGAGAGACCCAGTACTTC

V: TRBV4-1
J: TRBJ2-1
D: TRBD2
size: .
CDR3: CASSQEGSGRAIEQFF
DNA: TGCGCCAGCAGCCAAGAAGGTAGCGGGAGGGCCATTGAGCAGTTCTTC

V: TRBV6-2/TRBV6-3
J: TRBJ2-7
D: TRBD1
size: .
CDR3: CASSRGQDYEQYF
DNA: TGTGCCAGCAGTCGGGGACAGGATTACGAGCAGTACTTC

V: TRBV3-1/TRBV3-2
J: TRBJ2-7
D: TRBD1
size: .
CDR3: CASSQDQVRGSRSEQYF
DNA: TGTGCCAGCAGCCAAGATCAAGTCAGGGGGTCCAGGAGCGAGCAGTACTTC

V: TRBV10-3
J: TRBJ1-5
D: .
size: .
CDR3: CAIRSQGDQPQHF
DNA: TGTGCCATCAGGTCTCAGGGCGATCAGCCCCAGCATTTT

V: TRBV7-9
J: TRBJ1-2
D: .
size: .
CDR3: CASSPKYSYGYTF
DNA: TGTGCCAGCAGCCCCAAGTACAGCTATGGCTACACCTTC

V: TRBV12-3/TRBV12-4
J: TRBJ2-5
D: TRBD2
size: .
CDR3: CASSSRGAETQYF
DNA: TGTGCCAGCAGCTCGCGGGGGGCCGAGACCCAGTACTTC

V: TRBV6-1
J: TRBJ2-2
D: TRBD1
size: .
CDR3: CASRPGTGWAGELFF
DNA: TGTGCCAGCAGACCCGGGACAGGGTGGGCCGGGGAGCTGTTTTTT

V: TRBV7-9
J: TRBJ2-1
D: .
size: .
CDR3: CASSLPGGGGNYNEQFF
DNA: TGTGCCAGCAGCTTACCGGGAGGCGGGGGCAATTACAATGAGCAGTTCTTC

V: TRBV9
J: TRBJ1-1
D: .
size: .
CDR3: CASSVNTLNTEAFF
DNA: TGTGCCAGCAGCGTAAACACGTTGAACACTGAAGCTTTCTTT

V: TRBV10-3
J: TRBJ1-6
D: .
size: .
CDR3: CAISVSNSASPLHF
DNA: TGTGCCATCAGTGTCTCGAACTCCGCGTCACCCCTCCACTTT

V: TRBV20-1
J: TRBJ1-6
D: TRBD1
size: .
CDR3: CSASVQGQDSPLHF
DNA: TGCAGTGCTAGTGTACAGGGGCAAGATTCACCCCTCCACTTT

V: TRBV3-1/TRBV3-2
J: TRBJ2-7
D: TRBD1
size: .
CDR3: CASSQGTGGYEQYF
DNA: TGTGCCAGCAGCCAAGGGACAGGGGGCTACGAGCAGTACTTC

V: TRBV16
J: TRBJ2-1
D: TRBD2
size: .
CDR3: CASRRSSGRTNEQFF
DNA: TGTGCCAGCAGACGTTCTAGCGGGAGAACCAATGAGCAGTTCTTC

V: TRBV6-1
J: TRBJ1-6
D: .
size: once
CDR3: CASSEERILHF
DNA: TGTGCCAGCAGTGAGGAGCGAATCCTCCACTTT

V: TRBV9
J: TRBJ2-7
D: TRBD2
size: .
CDR3: CASSPGLASSYEQYF
DNA: TGTGCCAGCAGTCCTGGACTAGCGTCTTCCTACGAGCAGTACTTC

V: TRBV25-1
J: TRBJ1-6
D: TRBD1
size: once
CDR3: CASSETGRGSPLHF
DNA: TGTGCCAGCAGTGAGACAGGGAGAGGTTCACCCCTCCACTTT

V: TRBV3-1/TRBV3-2
J: TRBJ2-7
D: .
size: .
CDR3: CASSHPPGVASEQYF
DNA: TGTGCCAGCAGCCACCCCCCGGGTGTGGCCAGCGAGCAGTACTTC

V: TRBV9
J: TRBJ2-1
D: .
size: .
CDR3: CASSPSHSGRSYNEQFF
DNA: TGTGCCAGCAGCCCCTCCCACTCGGGGAGGTCCTACAATGAGCAGTTCTTC

V: TRBV6-2/TRBV6-3
J: TRBJ1-4
D: .
size: few
CDR3: CASSYSRPNEKLFF
DNA: TGTGCCAGCAGTTACTCGCGCCCTAATGAAAAACTGTTTTTT

V: TRBV11-2
J: TRBJ2-4
D: .
size: .
CDR3: CASSLGGGRVNIQYF
DNA: TGTGCCAGCAGTCTCGGCGGAGGTCGGGTAAACATTCAGTACTTC

V: TRBV3-1/TRBV3-2
J: TRBJ1-2
D: .
size: once
CDR3: CASSPDGNYGYTF
DNA: TGTGCCAGCAGCCCAGACGGTAACTATGGCTACACCTTC

V: TRBV27
J: TRBJ1-5
D: .
size: .
CDR3: CASSSRRDQPQHF
DNA: TGTGCCAGCAGTTCACGGAGGGATCAGCCCCAGCATTTT

V: TRBV7-9
J: TRBJ2-3
D: TRBD2
size: .
CDR3: CASSPLSGSPDTQYF
DNA: TGTGCCAGCAGCCCGCTTAGCGGGAGTCCGGATACGCAGTATTTT

V: TRBV11-2
J: TRBJ1-2
D: .
size: .
CDR3: CASSLLREFNYGYTF
DNA: TGTGCCAGCAGCTTACTCCGAGAGTTTAACTATGGCTACACCTTC

V: TRBV19
J: TRBJ1-2
D: TRBD1
size: .
CDR3: CASSMGQRDRTLYGYTF
DNA: TGTGCCAGTAGTATGGGACAACGGGACAGGACCCTCTATGGCTACACCTTC

V: TRBV10-2
J: TRBJ2-1
D: .
size: .
CDR3: CASSPFSVAYNEQFF
DNA: TGCGCCAGCAGTCCCTTTAGCGTTGCCTACAATGAGCAGTTCTTC

V: TRBV19
J: TRBJ2-2
D: TRBD2
size: .
CDR3: CASSKLAGGYTGELFF
DNA: TGTGCCAGTAGCAAACTAGCGGGGGGATATACCGGGGAGCTGTTTTTT

V: TRBV27
J: TRBJ1-6
D: .
size: .
CDR3: CASSLFQASPLHF
DNA: TGTGCCAGCAGTTTATTTCAGGCCTCACCCCTCCACTTT

V: TRBV7-2
J: TRBJ2-1
D: .
size: .
CDR3: CASSLGGSGAYNEQFF
DNA: TGTGCCAGCAGCTTAGGGGGCTCGGGAGCGTACAATGAGCAGTTCTTC

V: TRBV28
J: TRBJ2-3
D: TRBD2
size: .
CDR3: CASSSSGRTDTQYF
DNA: TGTGCCAGCAGTTCTAGCGGGAGGACAGATACGCAGTATTTT